The 12 T cell receptor beta chains below were found in one sample sequenced in a study of cytomegalovirus exposure and HLA in healthy donors (dated by TCRdb to about 2017). The library came from the immunoSEQ multiplex PCR assay. For the multiplex PCR, a mixture combining 60 forward primers for TCR Vbeta segments and 13 reverse primers for TCR Jbeta segments was used. TCRdb took this table from immuneACCESS and kept in-frame rearrangements with V and J called. Such tables lack part of the clones; where checked against another copy, unresolved V genes explain under half of the gap, and the rest is unexplained. This sample has 100,000 to 150,000 clones in its table, and more than 65% of those were observed once. Of the sample, 3% to 4% is held by the ten largest clones. The sample consisted of PBMCs. The receptors shown here come from a man younger than 35 in good health and CMV-seropositive.

The V and J genes are TRBV7-6 and TRBJ2-7, with a tentative D call TRBD1 (5 bases). The CDR3 length is 17 residues. Germline V gene data show CDR1 as SGHVS and CDR2 as FNYEAQ. With 1 base removed from V and 6 bases from J, the gap between germline ends came to 22 bases. CDR3 bases: TGTGCCAGCAGCTTAGAGGCGCGGCGGCAGGGAACGCGCGAGCAGTACTTC. Its protein is CASSLEARRQGTREQYF.

DNA for the CDR3: TGCGCCAGCAGTGATATAAGCGGCAGCAGCAATCAGCCCCAGCATTTT. Translated, it gives CASSDISGSSNQPQHF. This rearrangement joins TRBV10-1 to TRBJ1-5; D not resolved. The V end was cut by 3 bases, the J end by 1 base, with 13 bases between. There are 16 residues in the CDR3. From germline, CDR1 is WNHNN and CDR2 SYGVQD (reference sequence).

J is TRBJ1-4 and V is TRBV5-1; no firm D call. The V end lost 4 bases, the J end lost 4 bases, and 14 bases lay between the germline ends. CDR3 length: 15 residues. Germline loops: CDR1 SGHRS, CDR2 YFSETQ. CDR3 region: CASSQNRDRNEKLFF. CDR3 sequence (DNA): TGCGCCAGCAGCCAAAACAGAGACCGTAATGAAAAACTGTTTTTT.

This chain links TRBV6-1 with TRBJ1-5; D is possibly TRBD1 (6 bases). Trimming stripped 7 bases from V and 2 bases from J, with 15 bases between. The CDR3 has 15 amino acids. The germline gives CDR1 MNHNS, CDR2 SASEGT. As DNA, the CDR3 is TGTGCCAGCACCTTGGGGGCGGAGGGCAATCAGCCCCAGCATTTT. Translated: CASTLGAEGNQPQHF.

This clone was found a few times. V is TRBV19 and J is TRBJ1-5; D call uncertain. The CDR3 is 13 residues long. CDR1 is LNHDA, CDR2 SQIVND, per germline (reference sequence). V lost 1 base, J lost 6 bases, and 7 bases lay in between. The CDR3 sequence is CASSIAGVQPQHF. CDR3 DNA sequence: TGTGCCAGTAGTATAGCTGGAGTTCAGCCCCAGCATTTT. Combining the CDR3 with reference TRBV19 and TRBJ1-5 gives the whole variable domain DGGITQSPKYLFRKEGQNVTLSCEQNLNHDAMYWYRQDPGQGLRLIYYSQIVNDFQKGDIAEGYSVSREKKESFPLTVTSAQKNPTAFYLCASSIAGVQPQHFGDGTRLSIL.

This chain links TRBV4-1 with TRBJ2-1; D might be TRBD1 (5 bases). The CDR3 totals 16 residues. Germline V CDR1 and CDR2: MGHRA, YSYEKL. Trimming took 0 bases from V and 11 from J, leaving 20 bases between them. The CDR3 DNA sequence: TGCGCCAGCAGCCAAGAAAGCCTACCATTCCAGGGAAAGCAGTTCTTC. This encodes CASSQESLPFQGKQFF.

The rearrangement links TRBV7-2 to TRBJ1-4, with TRBD1 matching 9 bases. J gave up 8 bases and V 4 bases, and 17 bases lay outside the gene matches. The germline V gene encodes CDR1 SGHTA and CDR2 FQGNSA. The CDR3 is made up of 18 amino acids. CDR3 sequence: CASSSTALNRGQDEKLFF. CDR3 DNA sequence: TGTGCCAGCAGCTCGACGGCCCTAAACAGGGGGCAAGACGAAAAACTGTTTTTT.

DNA for the CDR3: TGTGCCAGCAGCGTACAGGGTGTTTTTCCAGATACGCAGTATTTT. Amino acid sequence: CASSVQGVFPDTQYF. The chain combines TRBV7-2 with TRBJ2-3; D might be TRBD1 (6 bases). This CDR3 spans 15 amino acids. V was shortened by 5 bases and J by 4 bases, with 16 bases between the two germline ends. CDR1 and CDR2 (germline): SGHTA, FQGNSA.

V is TRBV6-1 and J is TRBJ2-2; 7 bases fit TRBD1. The CDR3 runs to 15 residues. CDR1 and CDR2 (germline): MNHNS, SASEGT. Trimming removed 6 bases from V and 0 bases from J; junction bases left unmatched: 4. Here the CDR3 DNA reads TGTGCCAGCAGAACGGGGACAGCGAACACCGGGGAGCTGTTTTTT. This translates into CASRTGTANTGELFF.

The V call is TRBV29-1, the J call TRBJ2-3; a possible D gene is TRBD1 (6 bases). Trimming took off 5 bases at V and 3 bases at J, with 9 bases between the two ends. Germline V lookup: CDR1 SQVTM, CDR2 ANQGSEA. The CDR3 has 12 amino acids. This CDR3 reads CSVITGTDTQYF. CDR3 coding DNA: TGCAGCGTTATCACAGGGACAGATACGCAGTATTTT.

For the CDR3, the DNA is TGTGCCAGCTCACCAACTACTAGCGGGGGATTCACAGATACGCAGTATTTT. Its translation: CASSPTTSGGFTDTQYF. The rearrangement links TRBV18 to TRBJ2-3, with 11 bases matching TRBD2. The germline V gene has CDR1 KGHSH and CDR2 LQKENI. CDR3 size: 17 residues. V was pared by 2 bases and J by 2 bases, with 6 bases of the junction left unmatched.

V usage is TRBV5-6 and J usage is TRBJ2-7; weak D call: TRBD2 (6 bases). The ends were cut back, 4 bases at V and 3 bases at J, with 11 bases in the middle. The CDR3 is 13 residues long. Germline V CDR1 and CDR2: SGHDT, YYEEEE. CDR3 nucleotide sequence: TGTGCCAGCAGCCTGACTAGTCGCTACGAGCAGTACTTC. Amino acid sequence: CASSLTSRYEQYF.